This paragraph reports one T cell receptor beta chain. Per the original data handling: Estimated nucleated cell counts came from reference gene primer amplification. Sequencing used immunoSEQ multiplex PCR; TCRdb keeps in-frame clones, though not all of them. That table supplies the V and J calls and clone size; D and trimming were determined from the DNA. This table holds roughly 100,000 clones, around 85% found once. This sample stems from a study of blood T cell repertoires in COVID-19. Study at large: The study drew acute and convalescent COVID-19 samples from the United States, Italy and Spain.

Source material: peripheral blood. This TCR was sampled from an elderly man with active or convalescent COVID-19.

The chain's CDR3 is CASSLGPSTGDNYGYTF. CDR3 in DNA: TGTGCCAGCAGTTTGGGCCCCTCGACAGGGGACAACTATGGCTACACCTTC. The chain uses TRBV6-2 or TRBV6-3 and TRBJ1-2; 8 nucleotides agree with TRBD1. The germline V gene encodes CDR1 MNHEY and CDR2 SVGEGT. The CDR3 sequence is 17 residues long. The ends lost 4 bases at V and 2 bases at J; junction bases unmatched: 12.